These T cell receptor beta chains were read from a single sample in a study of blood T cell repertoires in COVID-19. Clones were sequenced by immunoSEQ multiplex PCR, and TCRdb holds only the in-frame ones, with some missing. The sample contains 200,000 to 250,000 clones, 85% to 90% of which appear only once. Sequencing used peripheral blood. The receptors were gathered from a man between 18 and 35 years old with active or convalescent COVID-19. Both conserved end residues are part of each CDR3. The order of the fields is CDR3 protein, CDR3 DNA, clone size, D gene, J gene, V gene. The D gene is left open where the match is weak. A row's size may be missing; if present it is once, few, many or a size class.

cdr3_aa: CAWRTGSLNLF; cdr3_nt: TGTGCCTGGAGGACAGGGTCATTAAATCTCTTC; clone_size: NA; d_call: TRBD1; j_call: TRBJ2-1; v_call: TRBV30
cdr3_aa: CASSPTWQGNTIYF; cdr3_nt: TGTGCCAGCAGCCCCACCTGGCAAGGAAACACCATATATTTT; clone_size: NA; d_call: NA; j_call: TRBJ1-3; v_call: TRBV3-1/TRBV3-2
cdr3_aa: CASSQDGGDRDYGYTF; cdr3_nt: TGTGCCAGCAGCCAAGACGGTGGGGACAGGGATTATGGCTACACCTTC; clone_size: few; d_call: TRBD1; j_call: TRBJ1-2; v_call: TRBV4-2
cdr3_aa: CASSFGQLKLHF; cdr3_nt: TGTGCCAGCAGCTTTGGACAGTTAAAATTGCACTTC; clone_size: NA; d_call: NA; j_call: TRBJ2-7; v_call: TRBV12-3/TRBV12-4
cdr3_aa: CASSSSTTNRPGNTIYF; cdr3_nt: TGTGCCAGTAGCTCCTCCACCACCAACAGGCCTGGAAACACCATATATTTT; clone_size: NA; d_call: NA; j_call: TRBJ1-3; v_call: TRBV19
cdr3_aa: CASSPGGNFAGNTIYF; cdr3_nt: TGCGCCAGCAGCCCGGGAGGGAATTTCGCTGGAAACACCATATATTTT; clone_size: NA; d_call: NA; j_call: TRBJ1-3; v_call: TRBV5-1
cdr3_aa: CASSLTGGASQVSTIYF; cdr3_nt: TGTGCCAGCAGTTTAACCGGGGGGGCCTCCCAGGTTAGCACCATATATTTT; clone_size: NA; d_call: NA; j_call: TRBJ1-3; v_call: TRBV28
cdr3_aa: CAITQGGYTEAFF; cdr3_nt: TGTGCCATCACGCAGGGGGGCTACACTGAAGCTTTCTTT; clone_size: NA; d_call: TRBD1; j_call: TRBJ1-1; v_call: TRBV10-3
cdr3_aa: CASTPAGLNTEAFF; cdr3_nt: TGTGCCAGCACGCCGGCGGGGTTGAACACTGAAGCTTTCTTT; clone_size: once; d_call: NA; j_call: TRBJ1-1; v_call: TRBV2
cdr3_aa: CASSPVQGGEKLFF; cdr3_nt: TGCGCCAGCAGCCCCGTACAGGGTGGCGAAAAACTGTTTTTT; clone_size: once; d_call: NA; j_call: TRBJ1-4; v_call: TRBV4-1
cdr3_aa: CASSVGGPGNTIYF; cdr3_nt: TGTGCCAGCAGCGTGGGGGGACCTGGAAACACCATATATTTT; clone_size: NA; d_call: NA; j_call: TRBJ1-3; v_call: TRBV9
cdr3_aa: CAISVNSGADTQYF; cdr3_nt: TGTGCCATCAGTGTGAATAGCGGAGCAGATACGCAGTATTTT; clone_size: NA; d_call: NA; j_call: TRBJ2-3; v_call: TRBV10-3
cdr3_aa: CASSPMTGYGNEKLFF; cdr3_nt: TGTGCCAGCAGCCCAATGACAGGGTATGGCAATGAAAAACTGTTTTTT; clone_size: NA; d_call: TRBD1; j_call: TRBJ1-4; v_call: TRBV28
cdr3_aa: CASSQTRDEQYF; cdr3_nt: TGTGCCAGCAGTCAGACACGCGACGAGCAGTACTTC; clone_size: NA; d_call: NA; j_call: TRBJ2-7; v_call: TRBV6-5
cdr3_aa: CASSQLTGEVDQETQYF; cdr3_nt: TGTGCCAGCAGCCAGCTGACAGGGGAGGTGGACCAAGAGACCCAGTACTTC; clone_size: once; d_call: TRBD1; j_call: TRBJ2-5; v_call: TRBV3-1/TRBV3-2
cdr3_aa: CASSPPSGYKNIQYF; cdr3_nt: TGTGCCAGCTCACCACCTTCGGGGTACAAAAACATTCAGTACTTC; clone_size: NA; d_call: NA; j_call: TRBJ2-4; v_call: TRBV18
cdr3_aa: CASSVAPHREGLGEQFF; cdr3_nt: TGTGCCAGCAGCGTAGCACCCCACCGGGAGGGCCTCGGGGAGCAGTTCTTC; clone_size: NA; d_call: TRBD2; j_call: TRBJ2-1; v_call: TRBV9
cdr3_aa: CASTLLQGETQYF; cdr3_nt: TGTGCCAGCACCTTGCTACAGGGGGAGACCCAGTACTTC; clone_size: NA; d_call: TRBD1; j_call: TRBJ2-5; v_call: TRBV12-3/TRBV12-4
cdr3_aa: CASSPLEGGIYNEQFF; cdr3_nt: TGTGCCAGCAGCCCCTTGGAGGGAGGGATCTACAATGAGCAGTTCTTC; clone_size: NA; d_call: TRBD2; j_call: TRBJ2-1; v_call: TRBV14
cdr3_aa: CAWGRSGNTIYF; cdr3_nt: TGTGCCTGGGGGAGGTCTGGAAACACCATATATTTT; clone_size: NA; d_call: NA; j_call: TRBJ1-3; v_call: TRBV30
cdr3_aa: CAISTGRDYGYTF; cdr3_nt: TGTGCCATCAGTACAGGGAGGGACTATGGCTACACCTTC; clone_size: once; d_call: NA; j_call: TRBJ1-2; v_call: TRBV10-3
cdr3_aa: CASSPTGGTGETPQHF; cdr3_nt: TGCGCCAGCAGCCCCACAGGCGGGACAGGGGAAACTCCCCAGCATTTT; clone_size: NA; d_call: TRBD1; j_call: TRBJ1-5; v_call: TRBV4-1
cdr3_aa: CASSETGSGANVLTF; cdr3_nt: TGTGCCAGCAGCGAGACAGGGAGCGGGGCCAACGTCCTGACTTTC; clone_size: NA; d_call: TRBD1; j_call: TRBJ2-6; v_call: TRBV3-1/TRBV3-2
cdr3_aa: CASSPHRGFGYTF; cdr3_nt: TGTGCCAGCAGCCCACACAGGGGTTTCGGCTACACCTTC; clone_size: few; d_call: TRBD1; j_call: TRBJ1-2; v_call: TRBV7-2
cdr3_aa: CASSDQMGTSGSYNEQFF; cdr3_nt: TGCGCCAGCAGCGACCAGATGGGGACTAGCGGCTCCTACAATGAGCAGTTCTTC; clone_size: once; d_call: TRBD2; j_call: TRBJ2-1; v_call: TRBV5-1
cdr3_aa: CASSLNAGRGYEQYF; cdr3_nt: TGCGCCAGCAGCTTGAATGCCGGGAGAGGCTACGAGCAGTACTTC; clone_size: NA; d_call: NA; j_call: TRBJ2-7; v_call: TRBV5-1
cdr3_aa: CASSSPAGTGEGGYTF; cdr3_nt: TGTGCCAGCAGTTCACCTGCCGGGACAGGGGAAGGTGGCTACACCTTC; clone_size: NA; d_call: TRBD1; j_call: TRBJ1-2; v_call: TRBV28
cdr3_aa: CASSIRGGHEKLFF; cdr3_nt: TGTGCCAGTAGTATACGAGGAGGACATGAAAAACTGTTTTTT; clone_size: NA; d_call: NA; j_call: TRBJ1-4; v_call: TRBV19
cdr3_aa: CASSSGLAGLEQFF; cdr3_nt: TGTGCCAGCAGCTCCGGACTAGCGGGGCTCGAGCAGTTCTTC; clone_size: once; d_call: TRBD2; j_call: TRBJ2-1; v_call: TRBV7-9
cdr3_aa: CASSAGLALRNEQFF; cdr3_nt: TGCGCCAGCAGCGCGGGACTAGCTCTTCGGAATGAGCAGTTCTTC; clone_size: NA; d_call: TRBD2; j_call: TRBJ2-1; v_call: TRBV5-1
cdr3_aa: CASSLGTGAARGYTF; cdr3_nt: TGTGCCAGCAGTTTAGGGACAGGGGCCGCCAGGGGCTACACCTTC; clone_size: NA; d_call: TRBD1; j_call: TRBJ1-2; v_call: TRBV28
cdr3_aa: CASSFPPGASEQYF; cdr3_nt: TGTGCCAGCAGCTTCCCTCCGGGAGCGAGCGAGCAGTACTTC; clone_size: NA; d_call: NA; j_call: TRBJ2-7; v_call: TRBV7-6
cdr3_aa: CASRAAGGPTYEQYF; cdr3_nt: TGTGCCAGTAGAGCAGCGGGAGGGCCGACCTACGAGCAGTACTTC; clone_size: NA; d_call: TRBD2; j_call: TRBJ2-7; v_call: TRBV19
cdr3_aa: CASSGDRETQYF; cdr3_nt: TGCGCCAGCAGTGGGGACAGAGAGACCCAGTACTTC; clone_size: NA; d_call: TRBD1; j_call: TRBJ2-5; v_call: TRBV10-1
cdr3_aa: CASSQGQGHQPQHF; cdr3_nt: TGTGCCAGCTCACAGGGACAGGGGCATCAGCCCCAGCATTTT; clone_size: NA; d_call: TRBD1; j_call: TRBJ1-5; v_call: TRBV18
cdr3_aa: CASSRLGLQPYNEQFF; cdr3_nt: TGTGCCAGCTCACGACTGGGACTCCAGCCTTACAATGAGCAGTTCTTC; clone_size: NA; d_call: NA; j_call: TRBJ2-1; v_call: TRBV27
cdr3_aa: CASSQGGGTYNEQFF; cdr3_nt: TGTGCCAGCAGCCAAGGCGGGGGGACCTACAATGAGCAGTTCTTC; clone_size: NA; d_call: TRBD2; j_call: TRBJ2-1; v_call: TRBV3-1/TRBV3-2
cdr3_aa: CASSLLITSTDTQYF; cdr3_nt: TGTGCCAGTAGTTTGTTAATAACTAGCACAGATACGCAGTATTTT; clone_size: NA; d_call: NA; j_call: TRBJ2-3; v_call: TRBV19
cdr3_aa: CSASQQGVGYGYTF; cdr3_nt: TGCAGTGCTAGTCAACAGGGGGTTGGGTATGGCTACACCTTC; clone_size: NA; d_call: TRBD1; j_call: TRBJ1-2; v_call: TRBV20-1
cdr3_aa: CASGDRENQPQHF; cdr3_nt: TGTGCCAGCGGTGACAGGGAGAATCAGCCCCAGCATTTT; clone_size: once; d_call: TRBD1; j_call: TRBJ1-5; v_call: TRBV9
cdr3_aa: CASSRGLQSSGNTIYF; cdr3_nt: TGTGCCAGCTCACGAGGCCTCCAAAGCTCTGGAAACACCATATATTTT; clone_size: NA; d_call: NA; j_call: TRBJ1-3; v_call: TRBV18
cdr3_aa: CASSGRGLLMDGYTF; cdr3_nt: TGTGCCAGTAGTGGCAGGGGTCTTCTCATGGATGGCTACACCTTC; clone_size: once; d_call: NA; j_call: TRBJ1-2; v_call: TRBV19